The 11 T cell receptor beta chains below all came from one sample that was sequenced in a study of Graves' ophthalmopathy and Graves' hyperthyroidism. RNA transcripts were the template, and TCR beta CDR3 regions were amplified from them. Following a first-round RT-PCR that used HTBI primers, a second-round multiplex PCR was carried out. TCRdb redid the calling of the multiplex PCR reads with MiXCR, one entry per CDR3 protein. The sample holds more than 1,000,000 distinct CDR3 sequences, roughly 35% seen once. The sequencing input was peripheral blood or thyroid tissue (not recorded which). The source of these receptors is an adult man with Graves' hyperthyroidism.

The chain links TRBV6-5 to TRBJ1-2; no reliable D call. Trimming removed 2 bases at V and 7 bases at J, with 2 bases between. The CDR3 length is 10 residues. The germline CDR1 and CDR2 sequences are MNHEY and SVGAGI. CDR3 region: CASSYAGYTF. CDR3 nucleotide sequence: TGTGCCAGCAGTTACGCTGGCTACACCTTC.

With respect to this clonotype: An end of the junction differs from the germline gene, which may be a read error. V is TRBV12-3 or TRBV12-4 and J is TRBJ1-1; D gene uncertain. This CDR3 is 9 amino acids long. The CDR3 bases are TGTGCCAGCAGCAGACTAGCGGTCTTT. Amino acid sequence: CASSRLAVF.

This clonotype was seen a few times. CDR3 amino acids: CASSPLDRVGRETQYF. The CDR3 region has the DNA TGTGCCAGCAGTCCCCTAGACAGGGTGGGGAGAGAGACCCAGTACTTC. The V gene is TRBV12-3 or TRBV12-4, the J gene TRBJ2-5; 7 bases align to TRBD1. The CDR3 length is 16 residues. Trimming took 5 bases from V and 4 from J; bases not matched to a gene: 13.

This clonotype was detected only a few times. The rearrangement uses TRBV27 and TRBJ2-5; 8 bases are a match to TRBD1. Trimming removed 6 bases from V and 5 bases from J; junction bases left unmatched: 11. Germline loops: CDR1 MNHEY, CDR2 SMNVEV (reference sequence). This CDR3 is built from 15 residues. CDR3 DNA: TGTGCCAGCAGCCTCTCCAGGGGGCGCGGTGAGACCCAGTACTTC. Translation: CASSLSRGRGETQYF.

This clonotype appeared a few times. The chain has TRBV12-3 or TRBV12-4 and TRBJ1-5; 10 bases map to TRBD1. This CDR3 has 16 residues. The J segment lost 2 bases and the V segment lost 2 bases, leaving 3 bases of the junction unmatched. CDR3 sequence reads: CASSLTGTGGNQPQHF. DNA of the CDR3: TGTGCCAGCAGTTTAACTGGGACAGGGGGCAATCAGCCCCAGCATTTT.

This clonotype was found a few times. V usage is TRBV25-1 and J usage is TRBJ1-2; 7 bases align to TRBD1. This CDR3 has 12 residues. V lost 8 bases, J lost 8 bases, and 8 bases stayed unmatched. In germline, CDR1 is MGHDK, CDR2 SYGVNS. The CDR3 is CASPGQEGGYTF. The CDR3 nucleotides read TGTGCCAGCCCTGGACAGGAGGGCGGCTACACCTTC.

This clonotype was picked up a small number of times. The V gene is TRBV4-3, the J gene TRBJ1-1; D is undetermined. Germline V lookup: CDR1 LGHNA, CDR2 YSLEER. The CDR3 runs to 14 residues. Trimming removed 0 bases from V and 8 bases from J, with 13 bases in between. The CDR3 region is CASSQEGTLREAFF. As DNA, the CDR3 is TGCGCCAGCAGCCAAGAGGGTACCCTCAGGGAAGCTTTCTTT.

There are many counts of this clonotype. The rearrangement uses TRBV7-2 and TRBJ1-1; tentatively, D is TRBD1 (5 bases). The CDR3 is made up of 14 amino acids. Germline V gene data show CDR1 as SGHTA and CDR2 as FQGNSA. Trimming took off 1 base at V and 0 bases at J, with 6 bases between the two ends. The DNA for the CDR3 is TGTGCCAGCAGCTTAGGAGGGGTGAACACTGAAGCTTTCTTT. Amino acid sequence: CASSLGGVNTEAFF.

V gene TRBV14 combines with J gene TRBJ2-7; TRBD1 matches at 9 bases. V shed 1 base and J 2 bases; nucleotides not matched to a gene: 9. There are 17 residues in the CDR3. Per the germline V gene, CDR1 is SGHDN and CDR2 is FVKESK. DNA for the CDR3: TGTGCCAGCAGCCAAGCGGTAGGACAGGGGCCTCCCTACGAGCAGTACTTC. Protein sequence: CASSQAVGQGPPYEQYF.

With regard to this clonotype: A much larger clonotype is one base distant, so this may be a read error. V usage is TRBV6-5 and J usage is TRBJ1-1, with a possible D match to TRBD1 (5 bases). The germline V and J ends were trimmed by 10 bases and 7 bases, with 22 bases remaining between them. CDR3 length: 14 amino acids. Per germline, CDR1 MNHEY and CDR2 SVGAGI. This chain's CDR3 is CATARVQTINEAFF. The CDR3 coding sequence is TGTGCCACCGCCAGGGTTCAGACGATAAATGAAGCTTTCTTT.

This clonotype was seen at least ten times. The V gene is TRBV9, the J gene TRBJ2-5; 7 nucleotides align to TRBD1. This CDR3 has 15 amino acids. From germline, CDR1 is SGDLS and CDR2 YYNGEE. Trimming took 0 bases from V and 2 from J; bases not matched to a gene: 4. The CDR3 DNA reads TGTGCCAGCAGCGTAGGACAGGGAAAACAAGAGACCCAGTACTTC. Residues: CASSVGQGKQETQYF.